The 13 T cell receptor beta chains below all came from one sample that was sequenced in a study of T cell changes during pregnancy in multiple sclerosis. Repertoires were generated with immunoSEQ multiplex PCR, while TCRdb's copy carries only in-frame clones and drops some. Of roughly 120,000 clones in the sample, around 93% were seen once. The sequencing used peripheral blood, collected before pregnancy. These receptors originate from a female donor with multiple sclerosis, enrolled in a pregnancy study.

The count of this clone is one. The junction does not match germline at one end; this may be a read error. V and J are TRBV10-3 and TRBJ2-3, with D maybe TRBD2 (6 bases). The CDR3 is made up of 16 amino acids. The V gene's germline CDR1 is ENHRY and CDR2 SYGVKD. The CDR3 DNA is TGTGCCGTCAGTGGGGGTATGGGACTTCCCACAGATACGCAGTATTTT. It is translated as CAVSGGMGLPTDTQYF.

This rearrangement joins TRBV7-2 to TRBJ1-4; D not certain. The CDR3 sequence is 13 residues long. V lost 9 bases to trimming and J lost 4 bases, with 12 bases between them. The germline CDR1 and CDR2 sequences are SGHTA and FQGNSA. The CDR3: CASKRFGNEKLFF. The CDR3 nucleotides read TGTGCCAGTAAGAGGTTCGGTAATGAAAAACTGTTTTTT.

The chain carries TRBV9 and TRBJ2-1; 11 bases agree with TRBD2. The CDR3 runs to 19 residues. The germline gives CDR1 SGDLS, CDR2 YYNGEE. J gave up 3 bases and V 4 bases, and 15 bases lay outside the gene matches. The CDR3, as DNA: TGTGCCAGCAGCTTATCAGTTGTGCCTAGCGGGGGGCACTACAATGAGCAGTTCTTC. It yields the protein CASSLSVVPSGGHYNEQFF.

Note on this clone: Other DNA sequences from this sample encode an identical CDR3 as well. V is TRBV9 and J is TRBJ1-4; 9 bases are shared with TRBD1. Trimming at V came to 4 bases and at J to 7 bases, leaving 8 bases not matched to a gene. CDR1 and CDR2 (germline): SGDLS, YYNGEE. The CDR3 has 15 residues. CDR3 bases: TGTGCCAGCAGCCCCCGGACAGGGGAAGGTGAAAAACTGTTTTTT. Translating it yields CASSPRTGEGEKLFF.

Turning to this clone: A junction boundary mismatches the germline segment, possibly from a read error. The chain has TRBV4-1 and TRBJ1-1; the match to TRBD1 covers 7 bases. The CDR3 runs to 15 residues. Per the germline V gene, CDR1 is MGHRA and CDR2 is YSYEKL. For the CDR3, the DNA is TGCGCCAGCAGCCAAGATCCACAGGGGAACGCTGAAGCTTTCTTT. Its translation: CASSQDPQGNAEAFF.

The rearrangement links TRBV30 to TRBJ1-4; TRBD1 matches at 10 bases. The CDR3 has 15 residues. Trimming at V came to 3 bases and at J to 8 bases, leaving 9 bases not matched to a gene. The germline gives CDR1 GTSNPN, CDR2 SVGIG (reference sequence). The CDR3 protein is CAWRRGDRGYEKLFF. The CDR3 bases are TGTGCCTGGAGGAGAGGGGACAGGGGATACGAAAAACTGTTTTTT.

V usage is TRBV9 and J usage is TRBJ1-2; 8 bases line up with TRBD1. Germline assignment: CDR1 SGDLS and CDR2 YYNGEE. The CDR3 consists of 17 residues. V gave up 4 bases and J gave up 5 bases; unmatched junction bases: 16. CDR3 sequence reads: CASSYSTGTGNSYGYTF. The CDR3 nucleotides read TGTGCCAGCAGCTATTCTACCGGGACAGGCAACAGTTATGGCTACACCTTC.

The J gene is TRBJ2-1, the V gene TRBV7-2, with D tentatively TRBD2 (6 bases). The V end lost 0 bases, the J end lost 0 bases, and 6 bases lay between the germline ends. Per the germline V gene, CDR1 is SGHTA and CDR2 is FQGNSA. The length of the CDR3 is 15 residues. CDR3 coding DNA: TGTGCCAGCAGCTTAGCGGAGGGCTCCTACAATGAGCAGTTCTTC. Amino acids: CASSLAEGSYNEQFF. Full variable domain (outside the CDR3, taken from reference TRBV7-2 and TRBJ2-1): GAGVSQSPSNKVTEKGKDVELRCDPISGHTALYWYRQSLGQGLEFLIYFQGNSAPDKSGLPSDRFSAERTGGSVSTLTIQRTQQEDSAVYLCASSLAEGSYNEQFFGPGTRLTVL.

This chain connects TRBV29-1 to TRBJ1-2, with 7 bases lining up with TRBD1. The CDR3 has 15 residues. From germline, CDR1 is SQVTM and CDR2 ANQGSEA. J was trimmed by 2 bases and V by 0 bases; bases with no gene match: 6. The CDR3 sequence: CSVEDRGRGNYGYTF. CDR3 sequence (DNA): TGCAGCGTTGAAGATCGAGGCAGGGGGAACTATGGCTACACCTTC.

This rearrangement joins TRBV9 to TRBJ2-7; the D gene is possibly TRBD1 (6 bases). Germline V lookup: CDR1 SGDLS, CDR2 YYNGEE. Trimming removed 0 bases from V and 4 bases from J, with 11 bases in between. This CDR3 comprises 14 residues. CDR3 nucleotides: TGTGCCAGCAGCGTAGGACAGGATAGGTACGAGCAGTACTTC. Translation gives CASSVGQDRYEQYF.

This chain joins TRBV10-3 and TRBJ1-1; 7 positions match TRBD1. There are 14 residues in the CDR3. V trimming: 6 bases; J trimming: 1 base; junction bases outside the gene matches: 5. Germline V gene data show CDR1 as ENHRY and CDR2 as SYGVKD. In DNA form, the CDR3 reads TGTGCCATCAGGGGGACAGACGGGAACACTGAAGCTTTCTTT. It codes for CAIRGTDGNTEAFF.

This clone was picked up a small number of times. The chain couples TRBV19 to TRBJ1-1; D ambiguous. Trimming stripped 2 bases from V and 0 bases from J, with 10 bases between. Germline CDR1 is LNHDA and CDR2 is SQIVND (reference sequence). This CDR3 spans 15 amino acids. The CDR3 DNA sequence: TGTGCCAGTAGTATAAAGTGGGCCGTGAACACTGAAGCTTTCTTT. Translating it yields CASSIKWAVNTEAFF.

The CDR3, as DNA: TGTGCCAGCAGCCAGGGGCTGGCAGGGGGACCTGGGCCCCTCCACTTT. It is translated as CASSQGLAGGPGPLHF. The chain carries TRBV5-6 and TRBJ1-6, with 7 nucleotides matching TRBD1. Losses at the gene ends were 4 bases for V and 13 bases for J; bases not matched to a gene: 17. CDR3 length equals 16 residues. Germline-derived CDR1 and CDR2 are SGHDT and YYEEEE.